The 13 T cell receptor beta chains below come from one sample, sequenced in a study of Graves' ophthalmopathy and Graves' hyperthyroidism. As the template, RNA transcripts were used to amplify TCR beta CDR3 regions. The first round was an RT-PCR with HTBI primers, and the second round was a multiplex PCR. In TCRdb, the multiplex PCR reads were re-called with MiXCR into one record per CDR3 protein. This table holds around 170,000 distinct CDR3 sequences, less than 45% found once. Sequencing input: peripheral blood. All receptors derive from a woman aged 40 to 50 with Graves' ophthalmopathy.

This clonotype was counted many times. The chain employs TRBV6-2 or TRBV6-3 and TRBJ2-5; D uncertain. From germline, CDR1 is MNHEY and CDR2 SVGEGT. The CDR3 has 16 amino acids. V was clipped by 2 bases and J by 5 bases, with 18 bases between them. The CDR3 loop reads CASSYGLNTGPETQYF. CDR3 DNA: TGTGCCAGCAGTTACGGGCTCAATACTGGTCCGGAGACCCAGTACTTC.

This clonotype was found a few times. CDR3 sequence: CASSLETGPGNTIYF. CDR3 coding DNA: TGTGCCAGCAGTCTCGAAACAGGGCCTGGAAACACCATATATTTT. The rearrangement links TRBV28 to TRBJ1-3; D perhaps matches TRBD1 (6 bases). Germline CDR1 and CDR2: MDHEN and SYDVKM. The CDR3 loop spans 15 amino acids. Trimming pared 5 bases from V and 2 bases from J, leaving 13 bases between.

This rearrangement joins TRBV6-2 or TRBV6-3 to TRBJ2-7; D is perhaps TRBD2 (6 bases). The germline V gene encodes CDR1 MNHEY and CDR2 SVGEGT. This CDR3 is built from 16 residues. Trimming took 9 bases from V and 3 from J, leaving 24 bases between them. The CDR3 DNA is TGTGCCAGTAGTCCACAGGCGGGACTCCCGGGCTACGAGCAGTACTTC. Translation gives CASSPQAGLPGYEQYF.

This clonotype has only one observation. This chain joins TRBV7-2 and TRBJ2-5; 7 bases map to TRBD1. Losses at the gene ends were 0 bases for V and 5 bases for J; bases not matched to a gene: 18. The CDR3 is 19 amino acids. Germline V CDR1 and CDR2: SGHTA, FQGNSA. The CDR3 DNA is TGTGCCAGCAGCTTAGCCCCCCCGGCGACAGGGATGTGGGGGGAGACCCAGTACTTC. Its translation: CASSLAPPATGMWGETQYF.

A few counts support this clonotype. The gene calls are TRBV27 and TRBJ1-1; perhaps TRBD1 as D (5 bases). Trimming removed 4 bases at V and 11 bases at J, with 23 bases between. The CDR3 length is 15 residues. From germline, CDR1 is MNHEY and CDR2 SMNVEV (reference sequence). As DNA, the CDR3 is TGTGCCAGCAGTTACTTGGACATTATCGGTATGCGGGCTTTCTTT. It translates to CASSYLDIIGMRAFF.

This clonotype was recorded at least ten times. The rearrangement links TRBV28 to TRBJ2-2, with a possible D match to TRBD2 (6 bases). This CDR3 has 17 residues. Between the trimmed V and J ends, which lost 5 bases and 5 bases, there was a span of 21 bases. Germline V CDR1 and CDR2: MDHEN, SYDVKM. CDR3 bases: TGTGCCAGCAGTACTCGAGCGTCGGGAGTCTTGACCGGGGAGCTGTTTTTT. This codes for CASSTRASGVLTGELFF.

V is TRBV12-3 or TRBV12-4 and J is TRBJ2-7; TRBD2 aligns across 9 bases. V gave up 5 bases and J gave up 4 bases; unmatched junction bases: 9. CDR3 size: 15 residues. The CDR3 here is CASSPGAGGLYEQYF. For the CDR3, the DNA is TGTGCCAGCAGTCCAGGGGCGGGAGGGCTTTACGAGCAGTACTTC.

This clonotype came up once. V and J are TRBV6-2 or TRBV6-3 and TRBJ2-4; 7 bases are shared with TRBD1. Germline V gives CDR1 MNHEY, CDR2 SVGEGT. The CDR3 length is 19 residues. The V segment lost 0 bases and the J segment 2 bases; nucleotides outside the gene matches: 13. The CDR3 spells CASSYSPDSHRGPKNIQYF. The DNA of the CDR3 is TGTGCCAGCAGTTACTCGCCCGACTCACACAGGGGACCCAAAAACATTCAGTACTTC.

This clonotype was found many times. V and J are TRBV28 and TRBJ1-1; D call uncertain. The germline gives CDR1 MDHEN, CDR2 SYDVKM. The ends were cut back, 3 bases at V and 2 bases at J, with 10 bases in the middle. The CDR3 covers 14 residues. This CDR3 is CASSFMGSNTEAFF. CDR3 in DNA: TGTGCCAGCAGTTTTATGGGTTCTAACACTGAAGCTTTCTTT.

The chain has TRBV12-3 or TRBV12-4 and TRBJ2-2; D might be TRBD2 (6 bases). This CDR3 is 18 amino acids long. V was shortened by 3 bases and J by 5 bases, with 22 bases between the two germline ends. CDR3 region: CASSFPRYGDSRTGELFF. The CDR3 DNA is TGTGCCAGCAGTTTTCCTAGGTACGGGGACTCCCGAACCGGGGAGCTGTTTTTT.

Here the CDR3 DNA reads TGTGCCAGCAGCGTCTCGTTCGTGGGGGACAGGGGGCAAGACGAGCAGTACTTC. Translation gives CASSVSFVGDRGQDEQYF. V is TRBV9 and J is TRBJ2-7, with 12 bases that match TRBD1. V gave up 2 bases and J gave up 5 bases; unmatched junction bases: 14. Looked up from germline, CDR1 is SGDLS and CDR2 is YYNGEE. CDR3 length: 18 residues.

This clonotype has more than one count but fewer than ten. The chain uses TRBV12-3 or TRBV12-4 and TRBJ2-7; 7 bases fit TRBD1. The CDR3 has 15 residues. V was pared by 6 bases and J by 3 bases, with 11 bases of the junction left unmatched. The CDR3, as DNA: TGTGCCAGCAGAACCAGTTGGACAGGAAACTACGAGCAGTACTTC. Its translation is CASRTSWTGNYEQYF.

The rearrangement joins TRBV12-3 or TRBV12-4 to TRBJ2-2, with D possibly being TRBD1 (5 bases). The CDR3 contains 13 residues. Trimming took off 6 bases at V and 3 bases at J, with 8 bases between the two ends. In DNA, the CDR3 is TGTGCCAGCAGCCAAGGGGACACCGGGGAGCTGTTTTTT. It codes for CASSQGDTGELFF.